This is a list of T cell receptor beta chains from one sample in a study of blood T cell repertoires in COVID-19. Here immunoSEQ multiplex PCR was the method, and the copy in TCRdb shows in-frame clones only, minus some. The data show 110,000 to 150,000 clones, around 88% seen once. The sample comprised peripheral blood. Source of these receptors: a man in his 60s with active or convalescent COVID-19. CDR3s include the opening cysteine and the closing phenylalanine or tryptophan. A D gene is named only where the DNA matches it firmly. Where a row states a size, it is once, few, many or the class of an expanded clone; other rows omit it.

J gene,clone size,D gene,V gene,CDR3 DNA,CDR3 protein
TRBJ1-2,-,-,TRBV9,TGTGCCAGCAGCGGGACTCGGACCTATGGCTACACCTTC,CASSGTRTYGYTF
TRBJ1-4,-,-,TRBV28,TGTGCCAGCAGTTTTGAGAACCTTCGGGACACGTTTAATGAAAAACTGTTTTTT,CASSFENLRDTFNEKLFF
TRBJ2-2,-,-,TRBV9,TGTGCCAGCAGCGTGGGGGACACTTACGGGGAGCTGTTTTTT,CASSVGDTYGELFF
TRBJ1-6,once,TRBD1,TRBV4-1,TGCGCCAGCAGCCAAACGGGACAGGGACAGAATTCACCCCTCCACTTT,CASSQTGQGQNSPLHF
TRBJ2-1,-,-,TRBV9,TGTGCCAGCAGCGTAGGCCAGGGAGGTTACAATGAGCAGTTCTTC,CASSVGQGGYNEQFF
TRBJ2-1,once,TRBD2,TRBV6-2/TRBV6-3,TGTGCCAGCAGCCACCTAGCGGGAGCTAATAATGAGCAGTTCTTC,CASSHLAGANNEQFF
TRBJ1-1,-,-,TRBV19,TGTGCCAGTAGTTTTCGGTCCGCCGGGACTGAAGCTTTCTTT,CASSFRSAGTEAFF
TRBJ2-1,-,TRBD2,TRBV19,TGTGCCAGTAGTATCGGCACTAGCGGGAGGGCCACTTTCTCCTACAATGAGCAGTTCTTC,CASSIGTSGRATFSYNEQFF
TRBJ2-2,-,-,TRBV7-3,TGTGCCAGCAGGATACAGGCGAACACCGGGGAGCTGTTTTTT,CASRIQANTGELFF
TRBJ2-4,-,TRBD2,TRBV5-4,TGTGCCAGCAGCTTGGCCGGGGGGGACATTCAGTACTTC,CASSLAGGDIQYF
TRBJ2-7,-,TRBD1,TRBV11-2,TGTGCCAGCAGCCAACCCGGGACAGGGGCCCACGAGCAGTACTTC,CASSQPGTGAHEQYF
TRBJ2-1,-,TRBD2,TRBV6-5,TGTGCCAGCAGTTCGCTGACGGGGGAGGGGCAGTTCTTC,CASSSLTGEGQFF
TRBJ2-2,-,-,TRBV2,TGTGCCAGCAGTGGAGAAGGGGAGCTGTTTTTT,CASSGEGELFF
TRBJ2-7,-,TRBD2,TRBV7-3,TGTGCCAGCAGCTTTCCGTCTAGCGGGGTCTCCTACGAGCAGTACTTC,CASSFPSSGVSYEQYF
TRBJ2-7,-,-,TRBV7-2,TGTGCCAGCAGCTCGAATCCGGGGAGCTCCTACGAGCAGTACTTC,CASSSNPGSSYEQYF
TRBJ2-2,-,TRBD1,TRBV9,TGTGCCAGCAGCATCGGGACAGACGCCGGGGAGCTGTTTTTT,CASSIGTDAGELFF
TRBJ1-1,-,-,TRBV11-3,TGTGCCAGCAGCTTAACCGGCACTGAAGCTTTCTTT,CASSLTGTEAFF
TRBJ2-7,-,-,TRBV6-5,TGTGCCAGCAGTTACCGTCCGACCCCCCAGGGCCACGAGCAGTACTTC,CASSYRPTPQGHEQYF
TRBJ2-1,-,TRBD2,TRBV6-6,TGTGCCAGCAGCTACCGATGGGACGGGACTAGCGGGTTTTGGAATGAGCAGTTCTTC,CASSYRWDGTSGFWNEQFF
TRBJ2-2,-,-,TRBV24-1,TGTGCCACCAGCGATCCCTCGCCAGGGGTAGGTGGGGAGCTGTTTTTT,CATSDPSPGVGGELFF
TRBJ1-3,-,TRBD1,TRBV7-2,TGTGCCAGCGGTACAGGGGGGGTTAGGTCTGGAAACACCATATATTTT,CASGTGGVRSGNTIYF
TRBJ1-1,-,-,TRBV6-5,TGTGCCAGCAGTTCGGACAGCCGCAAAGAAGCTTTCTTT,CASSSDSRKEAFF
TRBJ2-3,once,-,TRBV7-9,TGTGCCAGCAGCTTAGCGTCTACCCGCGATACGCAGTATTTT,CASSLASTRDTQYF
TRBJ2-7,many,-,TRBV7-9,TGTGCCAGCAGCCTATTTACTACGGAGCAGTACTTC,CASSLFTTEQYF
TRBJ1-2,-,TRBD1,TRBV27,TGTGCCAGCAGTCCCCAGGGGGATGGCTACACCTTC,CASSPQGDGYTF
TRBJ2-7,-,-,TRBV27,TGTGCCAGCAGTTTAATTAGGGACATCCCATCCGAGCAGTACTTC,CASSLIRDIPSEQYF
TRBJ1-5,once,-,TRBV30,TGTGCCTGGAGCGGGGGATCCGGGAATAGCAATCAGCCCCAGCATTTT,CAWSGGSGNSNQPQHF
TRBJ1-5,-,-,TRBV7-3,TGTGCCAGCAGCTTTGTCTTCCAAACCCTCCTAATTGATCGAGATCAGCCCCAGCATTTT,CASSFVFQTLLIDRDQPQHF
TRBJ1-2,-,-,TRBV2,TGTGCCAACACACGGGTGAACTCTAACTATGGCTACACCTTC,CANTRVNSNYGYTF
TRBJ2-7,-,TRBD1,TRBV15,TGTGCCACCAGCCGGGACAGATCCTACGAGCAGTACTTC,CATSRDRSYEQYF
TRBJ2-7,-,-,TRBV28,TGTGCCAGCAGTTTAGGGAGCTACGAGCAGTACTTC,CASSLGSYEQYF
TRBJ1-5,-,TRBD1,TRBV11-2,TGTGCCAGCAGTCTAAAACAGGGGTCCAATCAGCCCCAGCATTTT,CASSLKQGSNQPQHF
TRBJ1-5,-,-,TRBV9,TGTGCCAGCAGCGTAGGGAGGGATAATCAGCCCCAGCATTTT,CASSVGRDNQPQHF
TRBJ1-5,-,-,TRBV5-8,TGTGCCAGCAGCTTGGTCGGTGGGGGCCGCCGGCCCCAGCATTTT,CASSLVGGGRRPQHF
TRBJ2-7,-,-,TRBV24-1,TGTGCCACCAGTGATTCCGGAGGAATTTACGAGCAGTACTTC,CATSDSGGIYEQYF
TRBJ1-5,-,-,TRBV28,TGTGCCAGCAGTTCCCCGACAGGCCTCCGGAGCAATCAGCCCCAGCATTTT,CASSSPTGLRSNQPQHF
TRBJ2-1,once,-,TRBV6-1,TGTGCCAGCAGTGAAACGAGGAATGAGCAGTTCTTC,CASSETRNEQFF
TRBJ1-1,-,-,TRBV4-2,TGTGCCAGCAGCCATCCGCGGGGGCTCACTGAAGCTTTCTTT,CASSHPRGLTEAFF
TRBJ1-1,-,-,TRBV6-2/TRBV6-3,TGTGCCAGCAGTTGGGGGGGGGCTGAAGCTTTCTTT,CASSWGGAEAFF
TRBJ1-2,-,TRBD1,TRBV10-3,TGTGCCATCAGTGAAGGGGGCAGGGGCTACACCTTC,CAISEGGRGYTF
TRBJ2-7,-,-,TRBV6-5,TGTGCCAGTCTACAGGGGGGGGCCTACGAGCAGTACTTC,CASLQGGAYEQYF
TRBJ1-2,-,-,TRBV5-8,TGTGCCAGCAGCTTGGCAGCCAGGGTGGGAGGCTACACCTTC,CASSLAARVGGYTF
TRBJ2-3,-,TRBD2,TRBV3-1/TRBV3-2,TGTGCCAGCAGCGTAGCGGGAGACGGCACAGATACGCAGTATTTT,CASSVAGDGTDTQYF